The 13 T cell receptor beta chains presented below share a single source sample, sequenced in a study of OX40 agonist ivuxolimab in advanced cancers. The library was built by means of the immunoSEQ multiplex PCR assay. TCRdb took over this immuneACCESS table, retaining in-frame rearrangements with V and J assigned. Such tables are incomplete; in checked studies, under half of the missing clones stem from an unresolved V gene, and the remainder is unexplained. This sample comprises 40,000 or so clones, 75% to 90% of them detected only once. Approximately 5.1% of the sample comes from the top ten. The sample consisted of CD4+ or CD8+ T cells sorted from blood, taken in a trial of the OX40 agonist ivuxolimab. The receptors originated from an adult with an advanced solid tumor such as melanoma, head and neck, liver or kidney cancer.

The rearrangement joins TRBV4-2 to TRBJ1-1; 7 bases align to TRBD1. J was trimmed by 6 bases and V by 5 bases; bases with no gene match: 15. Germline CDR1 is LGHNA and CDR2 is YNFKEQ. The length of the CDR3 is 16 residues. The CDR3 spells CASSSDPTGNFAEAFF. CDR3 nucleotide sequence: TGTGCCAGCAGCTCTGACCCGACAGGGAATTTCGCTGAAGCTTTCTTT.

The chain recombines TRBV6-5 with TRBJ1-1; D ambiguous. Trimming stripped 0 bases from V and 2 bases from J, with 7 bases between. The CDR3 consists of 14 residues. Germline V gene data show CDR1 as MNHEY and CDR2 as SVGAGI. The CDR3 here is CASSYSVSNTEAFF. The DNA of the CDR3 is TGTGCCAGCAGTTACTCGGTCAGTAACACTGAAGCTTTCTTT.

V and J are TRBV25-1 and TRBJ2-5; D gene unclear. Germline CDR1 reads MGHDK; CDR2 reads SYGVNS. This CDR3 has 14 residues. Trimming took 1 base from V and 5 from J, leaving 11 bases between them. The CDR3 is CASSESSRRETQYF. In DNA form, the CDR3 reads TGTGCCAGCAGTGAATCTAGTAGGCGGGAGACCCAGTACTTC.

This chain joins TRBV4-3 and TRBJ2-7; D gene unclear. Trimming cost V 0 bases and J 2 bases, with 11 bases left between them. Germline loops: CDR1 LGHNA, CDR2 YSLEER. The CDR3 is 15 amino acids. The DNA of the CDR3 is TGCGCCAGCAGCCAAGATCATGGTTTCCCCTACGAGCAGTACTTC. This translates into CASSQDHGFPYEQYF.

The chain recombines TRBV19 with TRBJ2-3, with D possibly matching TRBD1 (6 bases). With 6 bases removed from V and 0 bases from J, the gap between germline ends came to 16 bases. There are 16 residues in the CDR3. Germline V gene data show CDR1 as LNHDA and CDR2 as SQIVND (reference sequence). CDR3 amino acids: CASRARDTSSTDTQYF. The CDR3 DNA is TGTGCCAGTAGAGCCCGGGACACCTCTAGCACAGATACGCAGTATTTT.

V gene TRBV7-9 combines with J gene TRBJ1-4, with D tentatively TRBD1 (5 bases). Germline CDR1 SEHNR, CDR2 FQNEAQ (reference sequence). V was pared by 2 bases and J by 0 bases, with 10 bases between. This CDR3 spans 16 amino acids. The CDR3 region is CASSLRQGTTNEKLFF. CDR3 DNA: TGTGCCAGCAGCTTACGGCAGGGAACAACTAATGAAAAACTGTTTTTT.

The chain is built from TRBV18 and TRBJ2-1; no firm D call. The germline gives CDR1 KGHSH, CDR2 LQKENI. This CDR3 is built from 15 residues. Trimming shortened V by 2 bases and J by 4 bases, and 12 bases separated the two germline ends. DNA for the CDR3: TGTGCCAGCTCACCATCTAATACACTATACAATGAGCAGTTCTTC. Translated, it gives CASSPSNTLYNEQFF.

The V call is TRBV27, the J call TRBJ2-1; the match to TRBD1 covers 7 bases. The CDR3 is 14 residues long. Losses at the gene ends were 7 bases for V and 6 bases for J; bases not matched to a gene: 9. Germline V gene sequence: CDR1 MNHEY, CDR2 SMNVEV (reference sequence). The CDR3 reads CASTLIGQVNEQFF. In DNA, the CDR3 is TGTGCCAGCACCCTGATAGGACAGGTCAATGAGCAGTTCTTC.

The chain employs TRBV6-5 and TRBJ2-1, with 7 positions matching TRBD2. The CDR3 totals 16 residues. J lost 8 bases, V lost 0 bases, and 10 bases had no gene match. Germline-derived CDR1 and CDR2 are MNHEY and SVGAGI. The CDR3 nucleotides read TGTGCCAGCAGTTACTCGAAGGCGGGAGTCGCGGATGAGCAGTTCTTC. Translated: CASSYSKAGVADEQFF.

This CDR3 is CSSKAPSNEQYF. CDR3 nucleotides: TGCAGCTCCAAAGCCCCTTCCAACGAGCAGTACTTC. The chain combines TRBV29-1 with TRBJ2-7, with D hard to call. The CDR3 extends over 12 amino acids. Germline V gives CDR1 SQVTM, CDR2 ANQGSEA. V was clipped by 8 bases and J by 5 bases, with 16 bases between them.

The J gene is TRBJ2-1, the V gene TRBV25-1; 8 positions agree with TRBD2. This CDR3 is built from 14 residues. V gave up 1 base and J gave up 11 bases; unmatched junction bases: 7. In germline, CDR1 is MGHDK, CDR2 SYGVNS. CDR3 bases: TGTGCCAGCAGTGAATTCGGGAGGGCGGCAAAGCAGTTCTTC. It is translated as CASSEFGRAAKQFF.

This clone has a handful of counts. The genes are TRBV7-9 and TRBJ2-2; perhaps TRBD2 as D (5 bases). Trimming took off 0 bases at V and 6 bases at J, with 5 bases between the two ends. The CDR3 contains 13 residues. CDR1 is SEHNR and CDR2 is FQNEAQ in the germline V gene (reference sequence). The CDR3 DNA is TGTGCCAGCAGCTTAGCGGGAGCCGGGGAGCTGTTTTTT. Translation gives CASSLAGAGELFF.

V usage is TRBV10-3 and J usage is TRBJ1-2; D is ambiguous. The CDR3 has 10 amino acids. V lost 10 bases, J lost 7 bases, and 10 bases lay in between. CDR1 is ENHRY, CDR2 SYGVKD, per germline. For the CDR3, the DNA is TGTGCCACCCTGGGTAGTGGCTACACCTTC. The encoded protein is CATLGSGYTF.